This T cell receptor beta chain was sequenced in a study of cytomegalovirus exposure and HLA in healthy donors. Study-wide points: Most TCR sequences were rare, but some public TCRs occurred in many donors. Reports indicated that the classifier achieved high specificity and sensitivity in diagnosing cytomegalovirus status.

The PCR had 60 Vbeta and 13 Jbeta primers. Clones were read by immunoSEQ multiplex PCR, and TCRdb kept only the in-frame ones, dropping some. Counted here are 52,000 or so clones, roughly four fifths occurring once; the ten biggest clones make up under 3.5%. Remarks on this clone: The antigen remains undetermined. The sample contains more than one DNA sequence encoding this CDR3.

The origin of this receptor is a woman in her forties in good health and CMV-seropositive. Sequences were obtained from PBMCs.

Here the CDR3 reads CASSSGGLDTQYF. In nucleotides, the CDR3 is TGCGCCAGCAGTAGCGGGGGCTTGGATACGCAGTATTTT. The chain links TRBV10-1 to TRBJ2-3; 8 bases are a match to TRBD2. The CDR3 totals 13 residues. With 5 bases clipped from V and 6 bases from J, the junction kept 4 bases outside the gene matches. Looked up from germline, CDR1 is WNHNN and CDR2 is SYGVQD (reference sequence).